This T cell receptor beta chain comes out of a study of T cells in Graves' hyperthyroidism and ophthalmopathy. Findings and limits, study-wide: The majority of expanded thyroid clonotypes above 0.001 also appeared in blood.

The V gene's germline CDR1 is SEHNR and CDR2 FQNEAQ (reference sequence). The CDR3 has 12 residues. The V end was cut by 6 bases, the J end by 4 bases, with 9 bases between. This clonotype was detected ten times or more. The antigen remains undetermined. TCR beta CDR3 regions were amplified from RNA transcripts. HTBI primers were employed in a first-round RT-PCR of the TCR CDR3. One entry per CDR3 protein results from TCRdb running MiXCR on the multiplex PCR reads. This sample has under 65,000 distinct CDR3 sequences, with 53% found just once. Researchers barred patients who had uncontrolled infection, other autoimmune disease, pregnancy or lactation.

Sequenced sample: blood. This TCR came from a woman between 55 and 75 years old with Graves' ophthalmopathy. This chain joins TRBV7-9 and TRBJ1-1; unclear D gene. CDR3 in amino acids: CASSKDSTEAFF. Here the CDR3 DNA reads TGTGCCAGCAGTAAAGATTCCACTGAAGCTTTCTTT.